The 28 T cell receptor beta chains below all came from one sample that was sequenced in a study of blood T cell repertoires in COVID-19. Assay used: immunoSEQ multiplex PCR; TCRdb lists only in-frame clones, some missing. Here the sample spans tens of thousands of clones, more than 80% being singletons. Sequencing was carried out using peripheral blood. The receptor set was obtained from a woman in her 70s with acute or convalescent COVID-19.

Concerning this clone itself: One end of the junction varies from germline; a read error may be responsible. The chain uses TRBV7-7 and TRBJ2-1, with D possibly matching TRBD2 (6 bases). Germline assignment: CDR1 SSHAT and CDR2 FNYEAQ (reference sequence). This CDR3 is built from 16 residues. CDR3 sequence (DNA): TGTGCTAGCAGCTTAGATACGGGAGTAACGTCCGGTGAGCAGTTCTTC. It codes for CASSLDTGVTSGEQFF.

Ten or more counts support this clone. The chain is built from TRBV2 and TRBJ2-7, with TRBD1 matching 9 bases. The J segment lost 2 bases and the V segment lost 7 bases, leaving 6 bases of the junction unmatched. This CDR3 contains 14 residues. The germline V gene encodes CDR1 SNHLY and CDR2 FYNNEI. As DNA, the CDR3 is TGTGCCAGCAATAGACAGGGGGGGCCCTACGAGCAGTACTTC. Translating gives CASNRQGGPYEQYF.

V is TRBV4-1 and J is TRBJ1-2; maybe TRBD1 (6 bases). The CDR3 extends over 17 amino acids. From germline, CDR1 is MGHRA and CDR2 YSYEKL. V was pared by 1 base and J by 0 bases, with 15 bases between. The CDR3 here is CASSQVAGDTANYGYTF. Here the CDR3 DNA reads TGCGCCAGCAGCCAAGTGGCAGGGGACACTGCTAACTATGGCTACACCTTC.

This clone was seen only once. This sequence joins TRBV5-1 and TRBJ2-2; 8 bases line up with TRBD2. Germline V gives CDR1 SGHRS, CDR2 YFSETQ. The ends lost 5 bases at V and 1 base at J; junction bases unmatched: 4. CDR3 size: 15 residues. CDR3 DNA: TGCGCCAGCAGGAAGGGACTAGGGAACACCGGGGAGCTGTTTTTT. Translation gives CASRKGLGNTGELFF.

This chain connects TRBV24-1 to TRBJ2-1; TRBD2 matches 11 bases. The junction had 10 bases not matched to a gene; V was cut back by 0 bases and J by 4 bases. In germline, CDR1 is KGHDR, CDR2 SFDVKD. The CDR3 sequence is 19 residues long. The CDR3 sequence is CATSDLTLSGTSGYNEQFF. The CDR3 DNA reads TGTGCCACCAGTGATTTGACCCTATCCGGGACTAGCGGATACAATGAGCAGTTCTTC.

The genes are TRBV11-3 and TRBJ1-2; D gene unclear. In germline, CDR1 is SGHNT, CDR2 YENEEA. V lost 1 base and J 7 bases, leaving 13 bases between the germline ends. This CDR3 region has 14 residues. As DNA, the CDR3 is TGTGCCAGCAGCTTAGGGCCGGCCAGCGGTGGCTACACCTTC. Translating it yields CASSLGPASGGYTF.

The chain uses TRBV7-6 and TRBJ1-1; D is unresolved. Per germline, CDR1 SGHVS and CDR2 FNYEAQ. Trimming removed 1 base from V and 4 bases from J, with 7 bases in between. The CDR3 has 13 amino acids. The CDR3 DNA sequence: TGTGCCAGCAGCTTAGTGGGGAGCACTGAAGCTTTCTTT. It is translated as CASSLVGSTEAFF.

This clone was detected only once. The chain couples TRBV3-1 (or the pseudogene TRBV3-2) to TRBJ2-1, with 10 bases that match TRBD1. V dropped 4 bases and J dropped 7; count of bases not matched to a gene: 1. This CDR3 has 13 residues. Germline V gene sequence: CDR1 LGHDT, CDR2 YNNKEL (reference sequence). The CDR3 DNA follows: TGTGCCAGCAGCCGGGGACAGGGGAATGAGCAGTTCTTC. It encodes CASSRGQGNEQFF.

The rearrangement uses TRBV11-3 and TRBJ1-2; D gene uncertain. V lost 5 bases and J lost 1, with 8 bases in between. CDR3 length equals 13 residues. In germline, CDR1 is SGHNT, CDR2 YENEEA. Written as DNA, the CDR3 is TGTGCCAGCAGCCCGAAGAGTAACTATGGCTACACCTTC. It translates to CASSPKSNYGYTF.

This chain joins TRBV28 and TRBJ1-1, with 11 bases that match TRBD1. There are 15 residues in the CDR3. The J segment lost 3 bases and the V segment lost 8 bases, leaving 8 bases of the junction unmatched. CDR1 MDHEN and CDR2 SYDVKM come from the germline V gene. CDR3 in amino acids: CASAGQGEWDTEAFF. CDR3 sequence (DNA): TGTGCCAGCGCGGGACAGGGGGAATGGGACACTGAAGCTTTCTTT.

The chain has TRBV2 and TRBJ2-2, with 8 positions matching TRBD1. Germline CDR1 is SNHLY and CDR2 is FYNNEI. CDR3 length equals 16 residues. Trimming removed 6 bases from V and 4 bases from J; junction bases left unmatched: 10. The CDR3 DNA sequence: TGTGCCAGCAGGGGTTCTTGGACAGGGACCACCGGGGAGCTGTTTTTT. Its translation: CASRGSWTGTTGELFF.

V gene TRBV28 combines with J gene TRBJ1-1, with D maybe TRBD1 (6 bases). CDR1 and CDR2 from the germline V gene are MDHEN and SYDVKM. V lost 3 bases and J lost 1, with 12 bases in between. CDR3 length: 15 amino acids. The CDR3 region is CASSFWGPKNTEAFF. CDR3 DNA sequence: TGTGCCAGCAGTTTCTGGGGGCCCAAGAACACTGAAGCTTTCTTT.

In its sample, this clone was seen once. V is TRBV15 and J is TRBJ2-5; D gene uncertain. There are 12 residues in the CDR3. The V end lost 1 base, the J end lost 4 bases, and 4 bases lay between the germline ends. Germline assignment: CDR1 LNHNV and CDR2 YYDKDF (reference sequence). The CDR3: CATSRVSETQYF. Here the CDR3 DNA reads TGTGCCACCAGCAGAGTCTCAGAGACCCAGTACTTC.

This chain connects TRBV18 to TRBJ2-5, with 9 bases that match TRBD1. Germline trimming cut 4 bases from V and 5 bases from J; bases unmatched to any gene: 8. Germline loops: CDR1 KGHSH, CDR2 LQKENI. This CDR3 is 15 amino acids long. The CDR3 DNA reads TGTGCCAGCTCACGACAGGGGGAAGGTTTGGAGACCCAGTACTTC. Protein: CASSRQGEGLETQYF.

The chain couples TRBV19 to TRBJ2-1, with 9 bases that match TRBD2. The V and J ends lost 2 bases and 2 bases, in that order; junction bases with no gene match: 7. The germline V gene has CDR1 LNHDA and CDR2 SQIVND (reference sequence). There are 17 residues in the CDR3. The CDR3 sequence is CASSISFAGGPYNEQFF. CDR3 DNA: TGTGCCAGTAGTATATCATTTGCGGGAGGGCCCTACAATGAGCAGTTCTTC.

This clone showed up just a few times. The chain couples TRBV7-2 to TRBJ2-1; tentative D call: TRBD2 (5 bases). CDR3 length: 15 amino acids. Germline CDR1 SGHTA, CDR2 FQGNSA. V lost 6 bases and J lost 6, with 18 bases in between. Written as DNA, the CDR3 is TGTGCCAGCAGTCCGGGCGGAGGAAGGGTCAATGAGCAGTTCTTC. Its translation is CASSPGGGRVNEQFF.

This chain uses TRBV7-9 with TRBJ2-1; 7 bases are shared with TRBD2. The germline gives CDR1 SEHNR, CDR2 FQNEAQ (reference sequence). Trimming at V came to 6 bases and at J to 15 bases, leaving 8 bases not matched to a gene. This CDR3 region has 11 residues. CDR3 DNA sequence: TGTGCCAGCAGGAAAGCGGGAAGGGGGTTCTTC. Protein sequence: CASRKAGRGFF.

The chain is built from TRBV10-3 and TRBJ1-2, with a possible D match to TRBD1 (5 bases). The V end was cut by 0 bases, the J end by 7 bases, with 12 bases between. CDR3 length: 14 residues. The germline V gene has CDR1 ENHRY and CDR2 SYGVKD. CDR3 coding DNA: TGTGCCATCAGTGAGTCGGAGGGGCTTGGTGGCTACACCTTC. Residues: CAISESEGLGGYTF.

The chain uses TRBV4-1 and TRBJ2-7; maybe TRBD1 (6 bases). The CDR3 totals 13 residues. V dropped 6 bases and J dropped 1 base, with 10 bases sitting between them. Germline CDR1 is MGHRA and CDR2 is YSYEKL. This CDR3 is CASSDRPSYEQYF. The CDR3 DNA reads as TGCGCCAGCAGTGACAGGCCGTCCTACGAGCAGTACTTC.

V gene TRBV24-1 combines with J gene TRBJ1-2; 10 nucleotides align to TRBD1. Germline CDR1 is KGHDR and CDR2 is SFDVKD. V lost 4 bases, J lost 5 bases, and 9 bases stayed unmatched. This CDR3 spans 16 amino acids. Here the CDR3 DNA reads TGTGCCACCAGTGACTCTTGGGACAGGGGAGGATATGGCTACACCTTC. Residues: CATSDSWDRGGYGYTF.

The genes are TRBV19 and TRBJ2-7, with a possible D match to TRBD2 (5 bases). This CDR3 region has 16 residues. V dropped 4 bases and J dropped 3 bases, with 19 bases sitting between them. Germline CDR1 is LNHDA and CDR2 is SQIVND (reference sequence). CDR3: CASSNPGLIPIYEQYF. CDR3 coding DNA: TGTGCCAGTAGTAACCCCGGACTCATCCCAATCTACGAGCAGTACTTC.

The chain has TRBV18 and TRBJ1-4; the match to TRBD1 covers 7 bases. CDR1 KGHSH and CDR2 LQKENI come from the germline V gene. J gave up 7 bases and V 4 bases, and 9 bases lay outside the gene matches. The CDR3 is made up of 15 amino acids. CDR3 nucleotide sequence: TGTGCCAGCTCACTCAAGACAGGGTACGGTGAAAAACTGTTTTTT. This sequence encodes CASSLKTGYGEKLFF.

This rearrangement joins TRBV3-1 (or the pseudogene TRBV3-2) to TRBJ2-7, with a tentative D call TRBD2 (7 bases). Between the trimmed V and J ends, which lost 3 bases and 6 bases, there was a span of 21 bases. Germline CDR1 reads LGHDT; CDR2 reads YNNKEL (reference sequence). CDR3 length: 16 amino acids. The chain's CDR3 is CASSHRGGTRPGEQYF. Written as DNA, the CDR3 is TGTGCCAGCAGCCATAGGGGGGGGACACGGCCAGGCGAGCAGTACTTC.

In DNA, the CDR3 is TGTGCCAGCAGCAGGACAGGGTCGGGGGGCTACACCTTC. It translates to CASSRTGSGGYTF. V usage is TRBV12-3 or TRBV12-4 and J usage is TRBJ1-2, with TRBD1 matching over 8 bases. Unmatched junction bases numbered 8, after V lost 6 bases and J lost 8 bases. The CDR3 sequence is 13 residues long.

The V and J genes are TRBV24-1 and TRBJ1-5, with D maybe TRBD1 (6 bases). The CDR3 sequence is 16 residues long. The germline gives CDR1 KGHDR, CDR2 SFDVKD. V was shortened by 1 base and J by 4 bases, with 13 bases between the two germline ends. Here the CDR3 reads CATSDFSRGPNQPQHF. As DNA, the CDR3 is TGTGCCACCAGTGATTTTTCCAGGGGTCCTAATCAGCCCCAGCATTTT.

The rearrangement links TRBV28 to TRBJ2-7; maybe TRBD2 (7 bases). Germline lookup yields CDR1 MDHEN and CDR2 SYDVKM. The CDR3 totals 16 residues. The V end lost 6 bases, the J end lost 0 bases, and 18 bases lay between the germline ends. CDR3 sequence reads: CASSPTLGGGSYEQYF. In DNA form, the CDR3 reads TGTGCCAGCAGCCCCACCTTAGGGGGGGGCTCCTACGAGCAGTACTTC.

The rearrangement uses TRBV20-1 and TRBJ1-1; no clear D. The CDR3 contains 11 residues. V was clipped by 6 bases and J by 3 bases, with 8 bases between them. Germline V CDR1 and CDR2: DFQATT, SNEGSKA (reference sequence). DNA of the CDR3: TGCAGTGCACCAGTCGACACTGAAGCTTTCTTT. It is translated as CSAPVDTEAFF.

V is TRBV6-1 and J is TRBJ1-4; possible D gene TRBD1, 5 bases. CDR1 and CDR2 (germline): MNHNS, SASEGT. This CDR3 is built from 15 residues. Trimming left V 1 base short and J 8 bases short, with 14 bases between. Here the CDR3 reads CASSEGPRGVEKLFF. CDR3 in DNA: TGTGCCAGCAGTGAAGGACCAAGGGGCGTCGAAAAACTGTTTTTT.